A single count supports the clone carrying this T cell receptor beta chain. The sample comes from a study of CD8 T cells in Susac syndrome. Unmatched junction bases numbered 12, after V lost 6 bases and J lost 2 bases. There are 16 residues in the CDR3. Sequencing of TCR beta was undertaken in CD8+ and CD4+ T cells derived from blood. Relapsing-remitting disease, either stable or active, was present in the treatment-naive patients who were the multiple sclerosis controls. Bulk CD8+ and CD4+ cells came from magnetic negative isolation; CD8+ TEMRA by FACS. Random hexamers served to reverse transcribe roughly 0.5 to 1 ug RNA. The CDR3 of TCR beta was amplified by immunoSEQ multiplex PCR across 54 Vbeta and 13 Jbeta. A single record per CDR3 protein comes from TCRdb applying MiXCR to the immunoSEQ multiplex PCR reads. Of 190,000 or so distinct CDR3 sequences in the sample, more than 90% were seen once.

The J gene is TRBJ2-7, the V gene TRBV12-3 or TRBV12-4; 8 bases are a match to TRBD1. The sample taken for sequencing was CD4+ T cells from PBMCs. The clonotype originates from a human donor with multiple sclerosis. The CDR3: CASSSVPGQDTYEQYF. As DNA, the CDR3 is TGTGCCAGCAGCTCTGTTCCGGGACAGGACACCTACGAGCAGTACTTC.